The clone carrying this T cell receptor (beta chain) has at least ten counts. A UMI-containing oligonucleotide was joined by 3' ligation to the TCR cDNA template. RNA was extracted from more than 2 ml of whole blood of healthy adults. Unsorted total RNA, about 1 to 1000 ng, was DNase treated before reverse transcription. Germline V gene sequence: CDR1 WSHSY, CDR2 SAAADI. Trimming at V came to 1 base and at J to 0 bases, leaving 5 bases not matched to a gene. The CDR3 extends over 17 amino acids. Amplification of ligated cDNA took four PCR rounds with SP2 and nested alpha and beta constant primers. TCRdb ran MiXCR on the 5' RACE reads and lists one entry per CDR3 protein. The repertoire consists of tens of thousands of distinct CDR3 sequences, with 7% to 8.5% occurring once and the leading ten covering 8.5% to 10%. This sample was included in a study of naive and memory T cell subsets.

The TCR comes from a male donor in good health. The chain couples TRBV10-2 to TRBJ2-7; 11 bases map to TRBD2. The CDR3 spells CASSELGLAVYSYEQYF. As DNA, the CDR3 is TGCGCCAGCAGTGAGTTGGGACTAGCGGTTTACTCCTACGAGCAGTACTTC.